This TCR beta chain is drawn from a study of blood T cell repertoires in COVID-19. Assay used: immunoSEQ multiplex PCR; TCRdb lists only in-frame clones, some missing. The repertoire holds fewer than 200,000 clones, around 79% seen once, with roughly 19% in the top ten. From germline, CDR1 is MDHEN and CDR2 SYDVKM. V lost 8 bases and J lost 3, with 8 bases in between. The CDR3 has 12 amino acids. V gene TRBV28 combines with J gene TRBJ2-1, with TRBD2 as a possible D gene (5 bases). The clonotype originates from a woman in her sixties or seventies in a cohort exposed to, infected with or recovered from COVID-19 (not recorded which). The specimen was PBMCs or T cells enriched from blood (not recorded which). The CDR3 spells CASGEGYNEQFF. CDR3 nucleotides: TGTGCCAGCGGAGAGGGCTACAATGAGCAGTTCTTC.